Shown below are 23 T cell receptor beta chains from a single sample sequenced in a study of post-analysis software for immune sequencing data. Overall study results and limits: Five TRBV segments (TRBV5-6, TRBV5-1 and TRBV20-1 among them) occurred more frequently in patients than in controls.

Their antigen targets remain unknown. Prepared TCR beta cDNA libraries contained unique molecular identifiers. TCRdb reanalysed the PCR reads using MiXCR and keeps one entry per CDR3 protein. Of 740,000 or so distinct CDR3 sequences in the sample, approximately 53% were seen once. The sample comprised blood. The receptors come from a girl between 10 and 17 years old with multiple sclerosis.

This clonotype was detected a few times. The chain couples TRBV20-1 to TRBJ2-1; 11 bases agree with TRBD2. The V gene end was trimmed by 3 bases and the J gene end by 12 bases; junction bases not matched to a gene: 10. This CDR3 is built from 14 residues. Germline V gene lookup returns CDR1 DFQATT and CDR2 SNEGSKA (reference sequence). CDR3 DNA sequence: TGCAGTGCTAGGCTAGCGGGAGGCCCCTACAGGCAGTTCTTC. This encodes CSARLAGGPYRQFF.

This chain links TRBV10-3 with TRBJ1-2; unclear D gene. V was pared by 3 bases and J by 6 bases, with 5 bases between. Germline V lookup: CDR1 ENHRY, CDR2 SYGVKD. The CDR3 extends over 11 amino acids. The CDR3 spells CAISEQHGYTF. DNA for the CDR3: TGTGCCATCAGTGAACAGCATGGCTACACCTTC.

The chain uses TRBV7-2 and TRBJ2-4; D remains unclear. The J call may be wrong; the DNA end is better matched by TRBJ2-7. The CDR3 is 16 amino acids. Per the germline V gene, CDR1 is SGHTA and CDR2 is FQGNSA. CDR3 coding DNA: TGTGCCAGCAGCTTAAAGCCGGAGAGACTCGCGTACGAGCAGTACTTC. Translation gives CASSLKPERLAYEQYF.

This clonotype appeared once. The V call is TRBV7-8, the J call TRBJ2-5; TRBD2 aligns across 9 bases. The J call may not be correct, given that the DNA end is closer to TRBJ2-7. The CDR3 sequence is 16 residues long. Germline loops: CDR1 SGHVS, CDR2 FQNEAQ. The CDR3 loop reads CASSTEPSGAPYEQYF. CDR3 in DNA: TGTGCCAGCAGCACGGAACCTAGCGGGGCTCCCTACGAGCAGTACTTC.

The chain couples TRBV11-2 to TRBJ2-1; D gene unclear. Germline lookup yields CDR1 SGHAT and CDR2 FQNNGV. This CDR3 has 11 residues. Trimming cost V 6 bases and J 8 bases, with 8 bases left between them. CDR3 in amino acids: CASRLFYEQFF. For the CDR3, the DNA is TGTGCCAGCAGGTTATTTTATGAGCAGTTCTTC.

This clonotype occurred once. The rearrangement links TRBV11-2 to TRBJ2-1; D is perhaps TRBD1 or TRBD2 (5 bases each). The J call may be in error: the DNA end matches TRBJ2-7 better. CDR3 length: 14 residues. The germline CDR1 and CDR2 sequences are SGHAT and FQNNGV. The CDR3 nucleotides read TGTGCCAGCAGAAAGGGGAGCTCCTACAATGAGCAGTACTTC. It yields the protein CASRKGSSYNEQYF.

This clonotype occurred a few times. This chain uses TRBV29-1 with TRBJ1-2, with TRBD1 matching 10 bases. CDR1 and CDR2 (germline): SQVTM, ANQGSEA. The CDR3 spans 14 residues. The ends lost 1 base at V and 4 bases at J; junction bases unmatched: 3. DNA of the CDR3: TGCAGCGTTGAAGGGTGGACAGGGGGCTATGGCTACACCTTC. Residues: CSVEGWTGGYGYTF.

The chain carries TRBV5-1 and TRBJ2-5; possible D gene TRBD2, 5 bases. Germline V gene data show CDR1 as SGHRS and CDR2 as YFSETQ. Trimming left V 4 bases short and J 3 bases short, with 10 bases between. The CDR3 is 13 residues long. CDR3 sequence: CASSTGGEETQYF. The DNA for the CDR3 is TGCGCCAGCAGCACCGGAGGAGAAGAGACCCAGTACTTC.

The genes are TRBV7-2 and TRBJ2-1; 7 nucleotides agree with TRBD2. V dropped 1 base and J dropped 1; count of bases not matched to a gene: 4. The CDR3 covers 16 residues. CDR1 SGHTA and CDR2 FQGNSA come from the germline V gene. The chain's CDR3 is CASSLVGGESYNEQFF. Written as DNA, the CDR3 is TGTGCCAGCAGCTTAGTGGGGGGGGAGTCCTACAATGAGCAGTTCTTC.

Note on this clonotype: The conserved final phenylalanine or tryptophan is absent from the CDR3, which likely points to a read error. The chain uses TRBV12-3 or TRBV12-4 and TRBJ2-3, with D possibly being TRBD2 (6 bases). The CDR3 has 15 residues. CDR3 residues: CASSFLGLSTDAQYS. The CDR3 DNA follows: TGTGCCAGCAGTTTTCTGGGACTGAGCACAGATGCGCAGTATTCT.

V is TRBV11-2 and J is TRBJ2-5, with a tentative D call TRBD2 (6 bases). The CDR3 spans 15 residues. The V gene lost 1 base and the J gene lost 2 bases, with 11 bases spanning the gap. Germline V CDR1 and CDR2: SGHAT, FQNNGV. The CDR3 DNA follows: TGTGCCAGCAGCTTAGTCGGGAGTCGACAAGAGACCCAGTACTTC. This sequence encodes CASSLVGSRQETQYF. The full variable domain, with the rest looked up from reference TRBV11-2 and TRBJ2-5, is EAGVAQSPRYKIIEKRQSVAFWCNPISGHATLYWYQQILGQGPKLLIQFQNNGVVDDSQLPKDRFSAERLKGVDSTLKIQPAKLEDSAVYLCASSLVGSRQETQYFGPGTRLLVL.

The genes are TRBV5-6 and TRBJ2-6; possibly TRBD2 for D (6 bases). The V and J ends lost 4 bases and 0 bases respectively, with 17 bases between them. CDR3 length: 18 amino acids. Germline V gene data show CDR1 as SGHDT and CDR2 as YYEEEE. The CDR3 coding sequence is TGTGCCAGCAGCCCTCGGGAGACAGCCCTCTCTGGGGCCAACGTCCTGACTTTC. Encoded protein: CASSPRETALSGANVLTF.

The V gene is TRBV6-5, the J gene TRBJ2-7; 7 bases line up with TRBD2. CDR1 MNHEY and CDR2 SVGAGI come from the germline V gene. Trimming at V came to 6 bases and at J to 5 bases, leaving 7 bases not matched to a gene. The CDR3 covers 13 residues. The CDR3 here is CASRAWEGHEQYF. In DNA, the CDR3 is TGTGCCAGCAGGGCCTGGGAGGGCCACGAGCAGTACTTC.

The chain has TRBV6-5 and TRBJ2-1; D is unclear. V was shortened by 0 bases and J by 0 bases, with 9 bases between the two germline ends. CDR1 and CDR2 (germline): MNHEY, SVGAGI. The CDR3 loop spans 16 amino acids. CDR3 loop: CASSYSPRSSYNEQFF. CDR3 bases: TGTGCCAGCAGTTACTCGCCGCGGAGCTCCTACAATGAGCAGTTCTTC.

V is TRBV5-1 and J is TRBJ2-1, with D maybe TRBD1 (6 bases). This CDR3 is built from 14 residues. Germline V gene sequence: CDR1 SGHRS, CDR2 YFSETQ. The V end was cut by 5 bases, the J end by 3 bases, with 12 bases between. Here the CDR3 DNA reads TGCGCCAGCAGAAAACCGGACAGCTACAATGAGCAGTTCTTC. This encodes CASRKPDSYNEQFF.

CDR3 amino acids: CSVEDHRVKVGEQFF. In DNA, the CDR3 is TGCAGCGTTGAAGATCACAGGGTGAAAGTTGGTGAGCAGTTCTTC. The genes are TRBV29-1 and TRBJ2-1, with a weak D call TRBD1 (6 bases). V lost 0 bases and J 9 bases, leaving 18 bases between the germline ends. Germline lookup yields CDR1 SQVTM and CDR2 ANQGSEA. The CDR3 consists of 15 residues.

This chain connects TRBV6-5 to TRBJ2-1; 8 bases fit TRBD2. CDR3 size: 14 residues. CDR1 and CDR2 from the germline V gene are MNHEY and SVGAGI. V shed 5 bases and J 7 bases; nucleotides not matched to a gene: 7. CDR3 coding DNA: TGTGCCAGCAGTCTAAGCGGGAGTGGAAATGAGCAGTTCTTC. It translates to CASSLSGSGNEQFF.

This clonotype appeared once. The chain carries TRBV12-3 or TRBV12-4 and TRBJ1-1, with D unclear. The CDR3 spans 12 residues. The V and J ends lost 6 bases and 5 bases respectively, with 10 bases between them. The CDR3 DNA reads TGTGCCAGCAGCCCCAGTGAAACTGAAGCTTTCTTT. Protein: CASSPSETEAFF.

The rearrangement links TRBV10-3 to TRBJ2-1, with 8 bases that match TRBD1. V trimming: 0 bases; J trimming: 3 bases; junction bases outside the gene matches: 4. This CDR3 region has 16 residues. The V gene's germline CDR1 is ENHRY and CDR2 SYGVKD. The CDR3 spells CAISESRDRLYNEQFF. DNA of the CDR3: TGTGCCATCAGTGAGTCCAGGGACAGGCTCTACAATGAGCAGTTCTTC.

The CDR3 nucleotides are TGTGCCATCAGTGAGCAAAAGGCCCAAGATACGCAGTATTTT. Its protein is CAISEQKAQDTQYF. The chain is built from TRBV10-3 and TRBJ2-3; D not resolved. There are 14 residues in the CDR3. Germline V CDR1 and CDR2: ENHRY, SYGVKD. Trimming left V 2 bases short and J 5 bases short, with 11 bases between.

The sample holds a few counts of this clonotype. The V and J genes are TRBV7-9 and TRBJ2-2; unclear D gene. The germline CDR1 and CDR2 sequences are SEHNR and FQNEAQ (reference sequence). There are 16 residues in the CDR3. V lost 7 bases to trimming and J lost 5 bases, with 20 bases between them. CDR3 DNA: TGTGCCAGCAAAACACTCGGGCTACTCGGGACCGGGGAGCTGTTTTTT. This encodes CASKTLGLLGTGELFF.

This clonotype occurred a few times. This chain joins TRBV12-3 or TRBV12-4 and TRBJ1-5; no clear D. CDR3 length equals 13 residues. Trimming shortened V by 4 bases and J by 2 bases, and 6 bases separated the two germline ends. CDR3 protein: CASSWARNQPQHF. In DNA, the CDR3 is TGTGCCAGCAGTTGGGCCCGCAATCAGCCCCAGCATTTT.

CDR3: CASSVGPATNEKLFF. CDR3 bases: TGTGCCAGCAGCGTAGGTCCTGCAACTAATGAAAAACTGTTTTTT. V usage is TRBV9 and J usage is TRBJ1-4; no firm D call. CDR1 is SGDLS, CDR2 YYNGEE, per germline. The CDR3 runs to 15 residues. V was shortened by 0 bases and J by 0 bases, with 6 bases between the two germline ends.